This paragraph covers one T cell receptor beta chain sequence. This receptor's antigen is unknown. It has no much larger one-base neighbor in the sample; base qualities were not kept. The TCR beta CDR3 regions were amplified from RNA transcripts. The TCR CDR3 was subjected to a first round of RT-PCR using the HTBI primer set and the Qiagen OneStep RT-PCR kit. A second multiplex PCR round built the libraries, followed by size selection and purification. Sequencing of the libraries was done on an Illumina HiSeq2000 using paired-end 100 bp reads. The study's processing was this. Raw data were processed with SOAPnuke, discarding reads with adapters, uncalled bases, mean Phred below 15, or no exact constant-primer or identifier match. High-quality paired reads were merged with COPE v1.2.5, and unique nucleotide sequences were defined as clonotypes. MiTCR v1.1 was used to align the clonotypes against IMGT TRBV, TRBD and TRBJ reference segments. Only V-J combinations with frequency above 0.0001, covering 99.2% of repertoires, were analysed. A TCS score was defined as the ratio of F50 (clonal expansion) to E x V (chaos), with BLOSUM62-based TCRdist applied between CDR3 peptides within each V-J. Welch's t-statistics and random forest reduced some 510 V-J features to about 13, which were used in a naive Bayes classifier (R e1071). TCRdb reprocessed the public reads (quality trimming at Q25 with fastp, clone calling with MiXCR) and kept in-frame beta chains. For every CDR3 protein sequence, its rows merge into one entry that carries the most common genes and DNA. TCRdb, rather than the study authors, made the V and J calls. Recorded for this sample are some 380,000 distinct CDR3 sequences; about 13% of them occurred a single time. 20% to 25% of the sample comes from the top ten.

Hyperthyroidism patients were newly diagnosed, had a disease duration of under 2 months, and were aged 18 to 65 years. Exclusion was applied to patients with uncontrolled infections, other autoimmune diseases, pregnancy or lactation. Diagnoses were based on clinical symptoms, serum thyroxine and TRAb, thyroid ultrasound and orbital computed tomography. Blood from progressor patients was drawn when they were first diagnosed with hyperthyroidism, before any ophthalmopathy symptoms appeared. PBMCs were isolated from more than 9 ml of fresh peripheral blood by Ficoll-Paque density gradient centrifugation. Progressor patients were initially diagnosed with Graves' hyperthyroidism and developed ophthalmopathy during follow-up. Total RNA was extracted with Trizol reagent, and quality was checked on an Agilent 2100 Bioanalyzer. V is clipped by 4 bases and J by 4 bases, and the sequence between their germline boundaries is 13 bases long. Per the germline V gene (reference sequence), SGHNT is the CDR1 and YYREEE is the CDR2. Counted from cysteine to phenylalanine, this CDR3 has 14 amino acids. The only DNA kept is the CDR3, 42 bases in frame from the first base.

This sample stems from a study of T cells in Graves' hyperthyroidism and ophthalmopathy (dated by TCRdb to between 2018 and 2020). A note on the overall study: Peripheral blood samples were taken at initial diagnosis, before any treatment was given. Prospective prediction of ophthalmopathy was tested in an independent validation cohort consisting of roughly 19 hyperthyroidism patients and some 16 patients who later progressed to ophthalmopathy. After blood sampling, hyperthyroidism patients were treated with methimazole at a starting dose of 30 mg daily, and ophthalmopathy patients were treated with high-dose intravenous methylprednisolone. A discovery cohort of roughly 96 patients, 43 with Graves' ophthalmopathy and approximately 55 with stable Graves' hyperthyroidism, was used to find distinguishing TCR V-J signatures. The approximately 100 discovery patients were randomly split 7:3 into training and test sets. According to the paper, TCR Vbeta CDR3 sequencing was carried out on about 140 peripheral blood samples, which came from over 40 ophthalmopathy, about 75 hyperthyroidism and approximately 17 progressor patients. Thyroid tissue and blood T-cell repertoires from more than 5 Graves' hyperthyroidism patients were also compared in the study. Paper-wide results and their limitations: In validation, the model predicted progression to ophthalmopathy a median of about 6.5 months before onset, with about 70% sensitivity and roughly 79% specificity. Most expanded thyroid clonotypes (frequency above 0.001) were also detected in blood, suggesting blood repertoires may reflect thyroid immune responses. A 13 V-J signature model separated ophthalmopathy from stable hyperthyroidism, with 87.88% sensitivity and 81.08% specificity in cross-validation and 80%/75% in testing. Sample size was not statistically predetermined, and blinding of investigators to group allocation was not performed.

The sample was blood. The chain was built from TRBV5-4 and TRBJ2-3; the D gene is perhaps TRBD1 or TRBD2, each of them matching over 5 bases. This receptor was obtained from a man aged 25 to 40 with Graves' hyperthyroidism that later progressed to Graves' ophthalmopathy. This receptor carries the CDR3 CASSPGLGADTQYF. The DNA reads TGTGCCAGCAGCCCGGGGCTGGGGGCAGATACGCAGTATTTT.